The entry below describes one TCR beta chain. Its antigen remains unknown. Positively selected for CCR7, the CD45RO-negative cells used as naive CD8 cells excluded terminally differentiated effector memory CD45RA+ cells. The data originate from a study of shared clonotypes between healthy human individuals. General study findings and limits: Naive CD4 clonotypes overlapped across a few donors at roughly 5%.

CDR3 size: 11 residues. Germline V gene sequence: CDR1 LNHNV, CDR2 YYDKDF (reference sequence). The ends were cut back, 3 bases at V and 15 bases at J, with 12 bases in the middle. Genomic DNA of every subset was divided equally among multiple immunoSEQ plates. The table came from immunoSEQ multiplex PCR; TCRdb's copy has only in-frame clones and leaves some out. The sample has roughly 1,800,000 clones, just under 95% seen once. The clonotype originates from a man between 18 and 29 years old in good health. The sequenced sample was naive CD8+ T cells sorted from blood. The J gene is TRBJ2-4, the V gene TRBV15; D unclear. The CDR3 coding sequence is TGTGCCACCAGCAGCTCGGAACAGCGGTACTTC. The encoded protein is CATSSSEQRYF.